This entry lists 12 T cell receptor beta chains sequenced from one sample in a study of response to subunit inactivated influenza vaccine. TCRdb itself ran the RT-PCR reads through MiXCR, one entry per CDR3 protein. The sample records around 760,000 distinct CDR3 sequences, around 13% being singletons. Sequencing was performed on PBMCs from blood, taken 14 to 15 days before vaccination. The receptors were sampled from a man aged 50-59 years who received an inactivated influenza vaccine.

This clonotype came up many times. J is TRBJ2-7 and V is TRBV10-3; TRBD2 agrees at 12 bases. In germline, CDR1 is ENHRY, CDR2 SYGVKD. This CDR3 is 16 amino acids long. The V gene end was trimmed by 2 bases and the J gene end by 2 bases; junction bases not matched to a gene: 4. The CDR3: CAISEQLAGGTYEQYF. The CDR3 nucleotides are TGTGCCATCAGTGAGCAACTAGCGGGGGGTACCTACGAGCAGTACTTC.

The chain recombines TRBV5-1 with TRBJ2-4, with TRBD1 matching 11 bases. Trimming removed 1 base from V and 9 bases from J; junction bases left unmatched: 6. Germline assignment: CDR1 SGHRS and CDR2 YFSETQ. The CDR3 has 15 residues. The CDR3 region has the DNA TGCGCCAGCAGCTTGACCGGACAGGGGGCTCTCATTCAGTACTTC. Protein sequence: CASSLTGQGALIQYF.

The chain links TRBV6-5 to TRBJ2-5; 7 nucleotides agree with TRBD1. The CDR3 runs 14 residues. J was trimmed by 6 bases and V by 2 bases; bases with no gene match: 6. Germline V gene lookup returns CDR1 MNHEY and CDR2 SVGAGI. CDR3 coding DNA: TGTGCCAGCAGTTACCTGAGGGGGCATAAGACCCAGTACTTC. The encoded protein is CASSYLRGHKTQYF.

This clonotype appeared a few times. This chain joins TRBV15 and TRBJ2-5; D ambiguous. CDR3 length: 13 residues. Germline assignment: CDR1 LNHNV and CDR2 YYDKDF (reference sequence). The V and J ends lost 5 bases and 5 bases respectively, with 12 bases between them. The CDR3 is CATSGPPEETQYF. CDR3 nucleotides: TGTGCCACCAGCGGCCCCCCCGAGGAGACCCAGTACTTC.

This clonotype has more than one count but fewer than ten. V is TRBV5-1 and J is TRBJ2-1; D is possibly TRBD1 or TRBD2 (5 bases each). This CDR3 is built from 15 residues. The V end was cut by 4 bases, the J end by 7 bases, with 18 bases between. Germline-derived CDR1 and CDR2 are SGHRS and YFSETQ. The CDR3 DNA is TGCGCCAGCAGCACAACGGGACGCCCCCTTAATGAGCAGTTCTTC. Translation gives CASSTTGRPLNEQFF.

The chain is built from TRBV18 and TRBJ2-7; 9 positions agree with TRBD2. CDR1 is KGHSH and CDR2 is LQKENI in the germline V gene. The ends lost 0 bases at V and 9 bases at J; junction bases unmatched: 9. The CDR3 runs to 15 residues. The CDR3 DNA is TGTGCCAGCTCACCACCGGGGGCTAGCGGGGCGTTGCAGTACTTC. The encoded protein is CASSPPGASGALQYF.

This clonotype turned up a few times. The gene calls are TRBV5-1 and TRBJ2-5; D may match TRBD1 or TRBD2 (5 bases each). Germline assignment: CDR1 SGHRS and CDR2 YFSETQ. Between the trimmed V and J ends, which lost 2 bases and 2 bases, there was a span of 16 bases. This CDR3 is 16 amino acids long. The CDR3 coding sequence is TGCGCCAGCAGCTTCTACCAAGGGACGGATCAAGAGACCCAGTACTTC. This encodes CASSFYQGTDQETQYF.

This clonotype was seen only a few times. The chain combines TRBV7-2 with TRBJ2-7, with 7 bases matching TRBD2. CDR1 SGHTA and CDR2 FQGNSA come from the germline V gene. After removal of 4 bases from V and 2 bases from J, the junction contained 8 bases not matched to a gene. The CDR3 covers 15 residues. The CDR3 protein is CASSSVAGDPYEQYF. Written as DNA, the CDR3 is TGTGCCAGCAGCTCCGTTGCGGGAGACCCCTACGAGCAGTACTTC.

CDR3 sequence: CASSLKTEDYEQYF. CDR3 nucleotide sequence: TGTGCCAGCAGCCTAAAGACGGAAGACTACGAGCAGTACTTC. This chain joins TRBV7-8 and TRBJ2-7; D unclear. The CDR3 extends over 14 amino acids. CDR1 and CDR2 from the germline V gene are SGHVS and FQNEAQ. Trimming left V 5 bases short and J 3 bases short, with 14 bases between.

This chain connects TRBV4-2 to TRBJ2-5; D may be TRBD2 (6 bases). The CDR3 extends over 15 amino acids. Trimming removed 2 bases from V and 4 bases from J, with 14 bases in between. Germline-derived CDR1 and CDR2 are LGHNA and YNFKEQ. CDR3: CASSQKRGNLETQYF. The CDR3 DNA reads TGTGCCAGCAGCCAAAAACGGGGGAATTTAGAGACCCAGTACTTC.

The gene calls are TRBV11-1 and TRBJ2-3; 11 bases match TRBD1. CDR1 is SGHAT and CDR2 is FQDESV in the germline V gene (reference sequence). The CDR3 length is 20 residues. V was clipped by 1 base and J by 3 bases; unmatched bases: 15. The CDR3 region is CASSLGSGTGGRGATDTQYF. CDR3 DNA: TGTGCCAGCAGCTTAGGGTCCGGGACAGGGGGGAGAGGGGCGACAGATACGCAGTATTTT. Complete variable domain (other parts from reference TRBV11-1 and TRBJ2-3): EAEVAQSPRYKITEKSQAVAFWCDPISGHATLYWYRQILGQGPELLVQFQDESVVDDSQLPKDRFSAERLKGVDSTLKIQPAELGDSAMYLCASSLGSGTGGRGATDTQYFGPGTRLTVL.

J is TRBJ2-3 and V is TRBV11-2, with D perhaps TRBD2 (6 bases). Germline CDR1 SGHAT, CDR2 FQNNGV. V lost 6 bases, J lost 2 bases, and 12 bases lay in between. The CDR3 loop spans 14 amino acids. The CDR3 spells CASSRDFYTDTQYF. The DNA of the CDR3 is TGTGCCAGCAGTCGGGACTTCTACACAGATACGCAGTATTTT.